The 6 T cell receptor beta chains presented below share a single source sample, sequenced in a study of blood T cell repertoires in COVID-19. Some clones are missing from TCRdb's copy, which holds only in-frame ones; the method was immunoSEQ multiplex PCR. The table has around 260,000 clones, 70% to 90% seen once. Input material: peripheral blood. The origin of the receptors is a woman under 40 with active or convalescent COVID-19.

The chain carries TRBV5-1 and TRBJ1-1, with 7 bases aligning to TRBD1. V lost 4 bases, J lost 0 bases, and 9 bases stayed unmatched. Germline values: CDR1 SGHRS, CDR2 YFSETQ. The CDR3 loop spans 16 amino acids. The CDR3: CASSNPHQGVNTEAFF. The CDR3 DNA reads TGCGCCAGCAGCAACCCCCATCAGGGGGTGAACACTGAAGCTTTCTTT.

This chain connects TRBV11-3 to TRBJ2-1; D not certain. The germline V gene encodes CDR1 SGHNT and CDR2 YENEEA. Trimming left V 5 bases short and J 0 bases short, with 5 bases between. The length of the CDR3 is 13 residues. The CDR3: CASSRSSYNEQFF. The CDR3 DNA follows: TGTGCCAGCAGCAGGAGCTCCTACAATGAGCAGTTCTTC. Together with reference TRBV11-3 and TRBJ2-1, the CDR3 gives the full variable domain: EAGVVQSPRYKIIEKKQPVAFWCNPISGHNTLYWYLQNLGQGPELLIRYENEEAVDDSQLPKDRFSAERLKGVDSTLKIQPAELGDSAVYLCASSRSSYNEQFFGPGTRLTVL.

The chain links TRBV29-1 to TRBJ2-2; TRBD2 agrees at 10 bases. The CDR3 length is 15 residues. The germline V gene has CDR1 SQVTM and CDR2 ANQGSEA. The J segment lost 2 bases and the V segment lost 6 bases, leaving 6 bases of the junction unmatched. Written as DNA, the CDR3 is TGCAGCGTCCTTACTAGCGGGATTAACACCGGGGAGCTGTTTTTT. It yields the protein CSVLTSGINTGELFF.

The gene calls are TRBV18 and TRBJ2-3; weak D call: TRBD2 (5 bases). The CDR3 is 14 amino acids. V was trimmed by 3 bases and J by 4 bases, leaving 11 bases between them. Germline loops: CDR1 KGHSH, CDR2 LQKENI. CDR3 nucleotide sequence: TGTGCCAGCTCACCGCTCCGCGGGCCAGATACGCAGTATTTT. This translates into CASSPLRGPDTQYF.

The chain couples TRBV9 to TRBJ1-1; D call uncertain. The CDR3 length is 14 residues. Trimming took 0 bases from V and 10 from J, leaving 16 bases between them. Germline CDR1 reads SGDLS; CDR2 reads YYNGEE. CDR3 in DNA: TGTGCCAGCAGCGTAGATCGGGATTCGGGAGGAGCTTTCTTT. Translated, it gives CASSVDRDSGGAFF.

The V call is TRBV4-3, the J call TRBJ2-1, with a tentative D call TRBD1 (6 bases). V lost 0 bases and J lost 2, with 11 bases in between. Germline V CDR1 and CDR2: LGHNA, YSLEER. CDR3 length: 16 amino acids. In DNA, the CDR3 is TGCGCCAGCAGCCAAGATTTGAGGGGGACCTACAATGAGCAGTTCTTC. Translated, it gives CASSQDLRGTYNEQFF.